Shown below are 5 T cell receptor beta chains from a single sample sequenced in a study of post-analysis software for immune sequencing data. Study-wide findings and caveats: Several TRBV segments, TRBV5-6, TRBV5-1 and TRBV20-1 among them, were found more frequent in patients than controls.

Their cognate antigens are unknown. Sequencing libraries made from TCR beta cDNA carried unique molecular identifiers. Each CDR3 protein gets one entry after TCRdb re-called the PCR reads with MiXCR. The sample holds approximately 630,000 distinct CDR3 sequences; 55% to 60% are singletons and the top ten take about 11%. Sequencing was performed on blood. The receptors here all came from a girl aged 2 to 10 with multiple sclerosis.

DNA of the CDR3: TGTGCCAGCAGTTTCAACATGGACGAGCAGTACTTC. Amino acids: CASSFNMDEQYF. The rearrangement uses TRBV6-6 and TRBJ2-5; D remains unclear. Gene TRBJ2-7 matches the end of the DNA better, so the J call may be wrong. CDR3 length: 12 amino acids. Per germline, CDR1 MNHNY and CDR2 SVGAGI (reference sequence).

The chain links TRBV20-1 to TRBJ2-3; TRBD2 aligns across 7 bases. The V gene's germline CDR1 is DFQATT and CDR2 SNEGSKA (reference sequence). The CDR3 covers 15 residues. The ends lost 0 bases at V and 7 bases at J; junction bases unmatched: 10. The chain's CDR3 is CSARDRGEGPHTQYF. CDR3 DNA sequence: TGCAGTGCTAGAGATCGGGGGGAGGGCCCCCATACGCAGTATTTT.

This chain connects TRBV14 to TRBJ2-1; 7 bases agree with TRBD2. Germline CDR1 and CDR2: SGHDN and FVKESK. J gave up 1 base and V 0 bases, and 3 bases lay outside the gene matches. CDR3 length: 16 residues. DNA of the CDR3: TGTGCCAGCAGCCAAGATGGGGGGGGTTCCTACAATGAGCAGTTCTTC. This gives the protein CASSQDGGGSYNEQFF.

This clonotype was detected only a few times. The chain links TRBV12-3 or TRBV12-4 to TRBJ2-1; D unresolved. The CDR3 is 12 amino acids. The V end was cut by 6 bases, the J end by 6 bases, with 9 bases between. Here the CDR3 DNA reads TGTGCCAGCAGCCGAGAGGCCAATGAGCAGTTCTTC. Protein product: CASSREANEQFF.

About this clonotype itself: One junction end disagrees with the germline gene, perhaps due to a read error. The gene calls are TRBV10-3 and TRBJ1-6; possible D gene TRBD1, 5 bases. The CDR3 sequence is 14 residues long. The germline V gene encodes CDR1 ENHRY and CDR2 SYGVKD. The CDR3: CAVSDFRGDSPLHF. DNA of the CDR3: TGTGCCGTCAGTGATTTTAGGGGAGATTCACCCCTCCACTTT.